These 28 T cell receptor beta chains originate from one sample sequenced in a study of Ad26.COV2.S vaccination and SARS-CoV-2 variants. This sample's treatment: roughly 19 received Ad26.COV2.S at low or high dose, single or two shots; 5 received placebo; per-sample allocation not given. Vaccine and placebo recipients were sampled on day 63 after the first injection. Produced via immunoSEQ multiplex PCR; TCRdb's table is partial and in-frame only. The data show about 680,000 clones, about 89% seen once. The sample was peripheral blood, taken in a trial of Ad26.COV2.S vaccine versus placebo. The receptors derive from a person between 18 and 65 years old who received the Ad26.COV2.S COVID-19 vaccine or a placebo.

The chain is built from TRBV10-3 and TRBJ1-1, with no clear D. Germline-derived CDR1 and CDR2 are ENHRY and SYGVKD. The length of the CDR3 is 14 residues. Trimming left V 5 bases short and J 1 base short, with 11 bases between. This CDR3 reads CAISPQMGNTEAFF. Written as DNA, the CDR3 is TGTGCCATCAGTCCCCAAATGGGGAACACTGAAGCTTTCTTT.

The DNA of the CDR3 is TGTGCCATCAGTGTGGGGGGGGTAGGCTTTCCCCTCCACTTT. Residues: CAISVGGVGFPLHF. The chain joins TRBV10-3 to TRBJ1-6; possible D gene TRBD1, 5 bases. This CDR3 contains 14 residues. V was cut by 4 bases and J by 13 bases, with 17 bases left in between. Germline V CDR1 and CDR2: ENHRY, SYGVKD.

The CDR3 loop is CASSPRWGLNTGELFF. CDR3 sequence (DNA): TGTGCCAGCAGCCCCCGGTGGGGACTGAACACCGGGGAGCTGTTTTTT. J is TRBJ2-2 and V is TRBV7-9, with D perhaps matching TRBD2 (6 bases). The CDR3 is 16 amino acids. V was pared by 5 bases and J by 1 base, with 14 bases between. CDR1 is SEHNR, CDR2 FQNEAQ, per germline (reference sequence). The full variable domain, in which reference TRBV7-9 and TRBJ2-2 provide the parts outside the CDR3, is DTGVSQNPRHKITKRGQNVTFRCDPISEHNRLYWYRQTLGQGPEFLTYFQNEAQLEKSRLLSDRFSAERPKGSFSTLEIQRTEQGDSAMYLCASSPRWGLNTGELFFGEGSRLTVL.

This chain connects TRBV18 to TRBJ1-6; the D gene is possibly TRBD1 (6 bases). V gave up 6 bases and J gave up 4 bases, with 13 bases separating them. Germline CDR1 and CDR2: KGHSH and LQKENI. The CDR3 has 15 amino acids. In DNA form, the CDR3 reads TGTGCCAGCTCTGAAGACAGGCTTTATAATTCACCCCTCCACTTT. This gives the protein CASSEDRLYNSPLHF.

The chain carries TRBV30 and TRBJ1-1; 7 bases align to TRBD1. CDR3 length: 13 residues. The V gene's germline CDR1 is GTSNPN and CDR2 SVGIG (reference sequence). V gave up 5 bases and J gave up 5 bases; unmatched junction bases: 8. The CDR3 region has the DNA TGTGCCTGGTGCCCACAGGGGTGGACTGAAGCTTTCTTT. It codes for CAWCPQGWTEAFF.

The CDR3 here is CASRRGEGEKLFF. The CDR3 DNA is TGCGCCAGCAGAAGAGGGGAGGGCGAAAAACTGTTTTTT. The chain carries TRBV10-2 and TRBJ1-4; a weak D match, TRBD1 (5 bases). The CDR3 totals 13 residues. Germline CDR1 and CDR2: WSHSY and SAAADI. V lost 6 bases to trimming and J lost 8 bases, with 13 bases between them.

This chain joins TRBV9 and TRBJ2-1, with 8 bases identical to TRBD2. Germline-derived CDR1 and CDR2 are SGDLS and YYNGEE. Trimming took 4 bases from V and 3 from J; bases not matched to a gene: 6. The CDR3 sequence is 15 residues long. The CDR3 nucleotides read TGTGCCAGCAGCAGACTAGCGCGGAACTACAATGAGCAGTTCTTC. It is translated as CASSRLARNYNEQFF.

In DNA form, the CDR3 reads TGTGCCACCAAGGGGGGGGCGAGATCACCCCTCCACTTT. It is translated as CATKGGARSPLHF. The chain couples TRBV12-3 or TRBV12-4 to TRBJ1-6; possibly TRBD1 for D (6 bases). This CDR3 region has 13 residues. The V and J ends lost 10 bases and 10 bases respectively, with 17 bases between them.

V gene TRBV5-1 combines with J gene TRBJ1-3, with 8 bases lining up with TRBD1. This CDR3 is 14 amino acids long. With V trimmed by 4 bases and J by 4 bases, 4 bases remained unmatched. In germline, CDR1 is SGHRS, CDR2 YFSETQ. CDR3: CASSPDRAGNTIYF. In DNA, the CDR3 is TGCGCCAGCAGCCCGGACAGGGCCGGAAACACCATATATTTT.

The V gene is TRBV16, the J gene TRBJ2-1; 9 positions agree with TRBD2. Germline assignment: CDR1 KGHSY and CDR2 FQNENV. CDR3 length: 13 amino acids. Trimming removed 0 bases from V and 10 bases from J; junction bases left unmatched: 1. The CDR3 DNA is TGTGCCAGCAGCCAATCCAGCGGGGGGGAGCAGTTCTTC. Its translation is CASSQSSGGEQFF.

This clone turned up a few times. This chain joins TRBV10-3 and TRBJ2-2, with unresolved D. Germline V gene sequence: CDR1 ENHRY, CDR2 SYGVKD. V was clipped by 0 bases and J by 3 bases, with 17 bases between them. This CDR3 spans 18 amino acids. CDR3 DNA sequence: TGTGCCATCAGTGAGTCCAACCTACCGGACGGGCACACCGGGGAGCTGTTTTTT. Its protein product is CAISESNLPDGHTGELFF.

CDR3 coding DNA: TGTGCCAGCTCACTGGGACTCAGGGACTCTGGAAACACCATATATTTT. It encodes CASSLGLRDSGNTIYF. V is TRBV18 and J is TRBJ1-3, with D perhaps TRBD1 (5 bases). The CDR3 spans 16 residues. Germline CDR1 KGHSH, CDR2 LQKENI. Trimming removed 4 bases at V and 0 bases at J, with 13 bases between.

Remarks on this clone: The sample contains more than one DNA sequence encoding this CDR3. The chain combines TRBV10-3 with TRBJ2-7, with TRBD2 identical over 8 bases. Germline CDR1 is ENHRY and CDR2 is SYGVKD. This CDR3 contains 12 residues. Losses at the gene ends were 8 bases for V and 2 bases for J; bases not matched to a gene: 2. CDR3 nucleotide sequence: TGTGCCATCGGACTAGCTGCCTACGAGCAGTACTTC. Translated, it gives CAIGLAAYEQYF.

V and J are TRBV11-3 and TRBJ2-1; 13 bases align to TRBD2. Germline-derived CDR1 and CDR2 are SGHNT and YENEEA. J gave up 6 bases and V 4 bases, and 6 bases lay outside the gene matches. This CDR3 contains 16 residues. The CDR3 DNA sequence: TGTGCCAGCAGCTCCCAACTAGCGGGAGGGGCCAATGAGCAGTTCTTC. This sequence encodes CASSSQLAGGANEQFF. The variable domain in full, completed from reference TRBV11-3 and TRBJ2-1, reads EAGVVQSPRYKIIEKKQPVAFWCNPISGHNTLYWYLQNLGQGPELLIRYENEEAVDDSQLPKDRFSAERLKGVDSTLKIQPAELGDSAVYLCASSSQLAGGANEQFFGPGTRLTVL.

This chain uses TRBV7-6 with TRBJ2-3; 10 bases match TRBD1. Germline V gene data show CDR1 as SGHVS and CDR2 as FNYEAQ. This CDR3 is 14 amino acids long. The junction had 3 bases not matched to a gene; V was cut back by 4 bases and J by 5 bases. The DNA of the CDR3 is TGTGCCAGCAGCTCGACAGGGGGCTTAGATACGCAGTATTTT. It translates to CASSSTGGLDTQYF.

The chain combines TRBV18 with TRBJ2-5; 9 bases are a match to TRBD1. CDR1 is KGHSH, CDR2 LQKENI, per germline. The CDR3 consists of 13 residues. Trimming cost V 5 bases and J 7 bases; bases outside gene matches: 5. CDR3 coding DNA: TGTGCCAGCTCAGGGACAGGGCGTGGGACCCAGTACTTC. It yields the protein CASSGTGRGTQYF.

The table lists this clone with a count of one. The V call is TRBV10-1, the J call TRBJ2-7; D not resolved. The CDR3 sequence is 14 residues long. CDR1 WNHNN and CDR2 SYGVQD come from the germline V gene (reference sequence). V was cut by 2 bases and J by 0 bases, with 8 bases left in between. DNA of the CDR3: TGCGCCAGCAGTGAGGGCAGCCTCTCCTACGAGCAGTACTTC. Its protein is CASSEGSLSYEQYF.

The V and J genes are TRBV20-1 and TRBJ1-1, with 7 bases aligning to TRBD1. CDR3 length: 15 residues. V shed 3 bases, J shed 1 base, and the junction held 8 bases outside the gene matches. The germline V gene has CDR1 DFQATT and CDR2 SNEGSKA (reference sequence). CDR3 sequence: CSASTGQAGNTEAFF. The CDR3 DNA sequence: TGCAGTGCTAGTACAGGACAGGCCGGGAACACTGAAGCTTTCTTT.

This CDR3 is CASTGGWTEAFF. As DNA, the CDR3 is TGTGCCAGTACCGGGGGTTGGACTGAAGCTTTCTTT. The V and J genes are TRBV7-9 and TRBJ1-1; TRBD1 is a possible D gene (5 bases). CDR3 length: 12 residues. Germline V gene data show CDR1 as SEHNR and CDR2 as FQNEAQ (reference sequence). Deletions cut 9 bases from V and 5 bases from J, with 13 bases between.

This rearrangement joins TRBV7-3 to TRBJ2-5, with D possibly being TRBD2 (5 bases). Trimming pared 5 bases from V and 2 bases from J, leaving 9 bases between. This CDR3 has 13 amino acids. Germline V gene lookup returns CDR1 SGHTA and CDR2 FQGTGA. Here the CDR3 DNA reads TGTGCCAGCAGCCGGGGTGTACAAGAGACCCAGTACTTC. Residues: CASSRGVQETQYF.

Here the CDR3 reads CSASWGTIGYTF. CDR3 DNA: TGCAGTGCTAGTTGGGGAACAATCGGCTACACCTTC. V gene TRBV20-1 combines with J gene TRBJ1-2; D is ambiguous. The CDR3 consists of 12 residues. The germline V gene encodes CDR1 DFQATT and CDR2 SNEGSKA (reference sequence). The V end was cut by 3 bases, the J end by 8 bases, with 13 bases between.

The rearrangement joins TRBV2 to TRBJ1-2; 12 bases are shared with TRBD1. CDR1 and CDR2 from the germline V gene are SNHLY and FYNNEI. There are 13 residues in the CDR3. Losses at the gene ends were 6 bases for V and 8 bases for J; bases not matched to a gene: 4. CDR3 region: CASRGQGAQGYTF. DNA of the CDR3: TGTGCCAGCAGGGGACAGGGGGCGCAGGGCTACACCTTC.

The chain couples TRBV5-1 to TRBJ1-6; TRBD1 matches 12 bases. Germline V gene sequence: CDR1 SGHRS, CDR2 YFSETQ. The ends lost 3 bases at V and 5 bases at J; junction bases unmatched: 3. This CDR3 comprises 16 residues. CDR3: CASSSGTGGHNSPLHF. DNA of the CDR3: TGCGCCAGCAGCTCGGGGACAGGGGGCCATAATTCACCCCTCCACTTT. Full variable domain (missing parts from reference TRBV5-1 and TRBJ1-6): KAGVTQTPRYLIKTRGQQVTLSCSPISGHRSVSWYQQTPGQGLQFLFEYFSETQRNKGNFPGRFSGRQFSNSRSEMNVSTLELGDSALYLCASSSGTGGHNSPLHFGNGTRLTVT.

This clone came up a few times. V is TRBV3-1 (or the pseudogene TRBV3-2) and J is TRBJ1-2, with D unresolved. Germline CDR1 reads LGHDT; CDR2 reads YNNKEL (reference sequence). V gave up 4 bases and J gave up 3 bases, with 9 bases separating them. This CDR3 has 13 amino acids. CDR3 amino acids: CASSPDGYYGYTF. CDR3 in DNA: TGTGCCAGCAGCCCGGACGGGTACTATGGCTACACCTTC.

The chain uses TRBV7-8 and TRBJ2-5; a weak D match, TRBD2 (7 bases). Germline V CDR1 and CDR2: SGHVS, FQNEAQ. The V gene lost 5 bases and the J gene lost 5 bases, with 18 bases spanning the gap. This CDR3 is 15 amino acids long. The CDR3 reads CASSGVGGGGETQYF. DNA for the CDR3: TGTGCCAGCAGCGGTGTCGGCGGGGGCGGGGAGACCCAGTACTTC.

The chain is built from TRBV18 and TRBJ2-7; 7 bases agree with TRBD1. With 3 bases clipped from V and 0 bases from J, the junction kept 5 bases outside the gene matches. CDR1 and CDR2 from the germline V gene are KGHSH and LQKENI. The CDR3 sequence is 15 residues long. The DNA of the CDR3 is TGTGCCAGCTCACCGACGGCAGGGGGCTCCTACGAGCAGTACTTC. Translated, it gives CASSPTAGGSYEQYF.

The rearrangement links TRBV6-5 to TRBJ2-5; tentative D call: TRBD2 (6 bases). Trimming removed 2 bases at V and 7 bases at J, with 11 bases between. CDR1 is MNHEY, CDR2 SVGAGI, per germline. The CDR3 runs to 13 residues. Here the CDR3 reads CASSYGGTGTQYF. Here the CDR3 DNA reads TGTGCCAGCAGTTACGGAGGGACGGGGACCCAGTACTTC.

The chain links TRBV29-1 to TRBJ2-1; 8 bases line up with TRBD2. V shed 4 bases and J 7 bases; nucleotides not matched to a gene: 9. This CDR3 is 14 amino acids long. Germline values: CDR1 SQVTM, CDR2 ANQGSEA. The CDR3 DNA is TGCAGCGTTGGATCGGGAGGGCCGGGTAATGAGCAGTTCTTC. Protein sequence: CSVGSGGPGNEQFF.